This T cell receptor beta chain was captured in a study of CD8 T cells in ankylosing spondylitis. Study observations and caveats: CD8+ disease-linked clones were present at relatively low frequencies in blood.

V lost 3 bases to trimming and J lost 0 bases, with 12 bases between them. The V gene's germline CDR1 is LNHDA and CDR2 SQIVND (reference sequence). The CDR3 contains 15 residues. Regarding this clonotype: Its antigen remains unidentified.

TCRdb passed the 5' RACE reads through MiXCR, listing each CDR3 protein once. The data show around 300,000 distinct CDR3 sequences, 14% to 15% seen once. Material for sequencing was blood, either unsorted or a sorted T cell fraction (not recorded which). The gene calls are TRBV19 and TRBJ2-7; TRBD1 is a possible D gene (5 bases). The TCR sequence derives from a male donor with ankylosing spondylitis or in good health (not recorded which). DNA for the CDR3: TGTGCCAGTAGTATGTTCACAGGTAACTCCTACGAGCAGTACTTC. Its protein product is CASSMFTGNSYEQYF. Using reference TRBV19 and TRBJ2-7 for the parts outside the CDR3, the full variable domain is DGGITQSPKYLFRKEGQNVTLSCEQNLNHDAMYWYRQDPGQGLRLIYYSQIVNDFQKGDIAEGYSVSREKKESFPLTVTSAQKNPTAFYLCASSMFTGNSYEQYFGPGTRLTVT.